This T cell receptor beta chain was sequenced during a study of esophageal squamous cell carcinoma under preoperative chemotherapy. Regarding the study as a whole: Chemotherapy was followed by significantly higher TCR diversity in peripheral T cells only, not tumor-infiltrating lymphocytes. Post-treatment tumor-infiltrating lymphocytes appeared partly derived from peripheral T cells migrating into the tumor.

One entry per CDR3 protein, called by TCRdb with MiXCR from the PCR reads. The sample shows tens of thousands of distinct CDR3 sequences, less than 55% of them seen only once. Noted time point: before preoperative PTX-NDP chemotherapy. Patients received paclitaxel-nedaplatin as preoperative chemotherapy before surgery. The V gene's germline CDR1 is MNHEY and CDR2 SVGAGI. Trimming took off 4 bases at V and 4 bases at J, with 10 bases between the two ends. CDR3 length equals 14 residues. This clonotype has at least ten counts. Its antigen remains unknown. This clonotype was obtained from a human donor with esophageal squamous cell carcinoma. The donor label of this sample is uncertain. The chain links TRBV6-5 to TRBJ2-2, with D maybe TRBD1 (6 bases). The specimen was collected from a patient given preoperative chemotherapy. CDR3 protein: CASSSDSVTGELFF. Here the CDR3 DNA reads TGTGCCAGCAGTTCGGACAGCGTCACCGGGGAGCTGTTTTTT.